This T cell receptor beta chain came from a study of response to subunit inactivated influenza vaccine. TCRdb re-called the RT-PCR reads with MiXCR, one entry per CDR3 protein. Among fewer than 750,000 distinct CDR3 sequences, 14% were seen once, and the ten largest hold 11%. The V gene's germline CDR1 is DFQATT and CDR2 SNEGSKA (reference sequence). This CDR3 is 13 amino acids long. Trimming pared 2 bases from V and 6 bases from J, leaving 13 bases between. This clonotype was seen only a few times. The chain has TRBV20-1 and TRBJ1-2; D possibly corresponds to TRBD1 (5 bases). This receptor was identified in a man in his fifties or sixties who received an inactivated influenza vaccine. The specimen comprised PBMCs from blood, sampled 12 days after vaccination. CDR3 DNA sequence: TGCAGTGCTAGACAGATGGGGACGGATGGCTACACCTTC. Encoded protein: CSARQMGTDGYTF.